This note documents a single TCR beta chain sequence. Amplified TCR beta CDR3 regions were obtained using RNA transcripts as template. A first-round RT-PCR used HTBI primers, followed by a second-round multiplex PCR. MiXCR, run by TCRdb on the multiplex PCR reads, gives a single entry per CDR3 protein. The data hold 740,000 or so distinct CDR3 sequences, with 40% observed a single time. The V gene's germline CDR1 is SEHNR and CDR2 FQNEAQ (reference sequence). V was pared by 5 bases and J by 10 bases, with 18 bases of the junction left unmatched. This CDR3 comprises 19 residues. The data were obtained in a study of Graves' ophthalmopathy and Graves' hyperthyroidism. Moderate-to-severe activity, with CAS ≥3, NOSPECS ≥4 and duration under 3 months, characterized the donors with ophthalmopathy. In this cohort, patients with other autoimmune diseases, uncontrolled infections, pregnancy or lactation were excluded. The authors used Ficoll-Paque density gradient centrifugation to separate PBMCs. The input was around 9 ml of fresh peripheral blood.

This clonotype was obtained from an adult man with Graves' ophthalmopathy. The chain has TRBV7-9 and TRBJ2-2, with 14 bases identical to TRBD2. What was sequenced was peripheral blood. DNA for the CDR3: TGTGCCAGCAGCCCCAGGGACAATCCGGGACTAGCGGGAGACGAGGAGCTGTTTTTT. Protein sequence: CASSPRDNPGLAGDEELFF. The full variable domain, rest sourced from reference TRBV7-9 and TRBJ2-2, is DTGVSQNPRHKITKRGQNVTFRCDPISEHNRLYWYRQTLGQGPEFLTYFQNEAQLEKSRLLSDRFSAERPKGSFSTLEIQRTEQGDSAMYLCASSPRDNPGLAGDEELFFGEGSRLTVL.